The clone carrying this T cell receptor beta chain has a count of ten or more. What it recognizes is unknown. The CDR3 is 14 residues long. Germline lookup yields CDR1 KGHSH and CDR2 LQKENI. V was pared by 0 bases and J by 5 bases, with 8 bases between. These data are taken from a study of T cell repertoires in cytomegalovirus infection. Across the study: It can be stated that public TCR beta signatures indicated CMV infection as well as a matching HLA type.

TCRdb fed the reads into MiXCR, producing one record per CDR3 protein. The sample holds approximately 340,000 distinct CDR3 sequences, about 29% seen once. General observations from the study: HLA-C-restricted CMV clonotypes gave the most frequent clonotype in two of eight donors. Adding up the frequency of public TCR beta families identified people who carried CMV plus the relevant HLA.

The chain links TRBV18 to TRBJ2-1, with a tentative D call TRBD1 (5 bases). Sequenced here: cultured PBMCs, sampled from culture after CMV antigen stimulation. This sequence was found in a human donor in good health (CMV status not recorded). Some clones in this sample may be carry-over from other donors' samples. The CDR3 DNA sequence: TGTGCCAGCTCACCACCAGGGGCGGACAATGAGCAGTTCTTC. This gives the protein CASSPPGADNEQFF.